The 24 T cell receptor beta chains below come from one sample, sequenced in a study of shared clonotypes between healthy human individuals. Sequencing was performed with immunoSEQ multiplex PCR; in TCRdb, only in-frame clones are kept and a portion is missing. Of approximately 250,000 clones in the sample, 60% to 80% are singletons; the top ten hold 11%. The sequenced material came from memory CD4+ T cells sorted from blood. Subset specified: CD45RA-negative fraction. The receptors stem from a man in his thirties or forties in good health.

The rearrangement joins TRBV19 to TRBJ2-6; D unresolved. V dropped 4 bases and J dropped 0 bases, with 10 bases sitting between them. CDR3 size: 16 residues. Germline CDR1 is LNHDA and CDR2 is SQIVND (reference sequence). CDR3 amino acids: CASSNVLGSGANVLTF. As DNA, the CDR3 is TGTGCCAGTAGTAACGTTTTGGGCTCTGGGGCCAACGTCCTGACTTTC.

Concerning this clone itself: The sample has other DNA sequences that encode this CDR3 too. This chain connects TRBV11-3 to TRBJ2-1; TRBD2 aligns across 8 bases. With 3 bases clipped from V and 1 base from J, the junction kept 2 bases outside the gene matches. The CDR3 spans 15 residues. Germline V gene sequence: CDR1 SGHNT, CDR2 YENEEA. This CDR3 is CASSFSGTSYNEQFF. The CDR3 DNA reads TGTGCCAGCAGCTTTAGCGGGACGTCCTACAATGAGCAGTTCTTC.

The genes are TRBV10-1 and TRBJ1-1; D is unresolved. The CDR3 is 13 amino acids. V lost 5 bases to trimming and J lost 0 bases, with 7 bases between them. Germline V gene data show CDR1 as WNHNN and CDR2 as SYGVQD (reference sequence). In DNA, the CDR3 is TGCGCCAGCAGTCGGACCGTGAACACTGAAGCTTTCTTT. This gives the protein CASSRTVNTEAFF.

V and J are TRBV28 and TRBJ2-7; D not certain. This CDR3 is 13 amino acids long. V gave up 2 bases and J gave up 5 bases, with 10 bases separating them. The germline gives CDR1 MDHEN, CDR2 SYDVKM. The DNA of the CDR3 is TGTGCCAGCAGTTTAATACAGCCTAACGAGCAGTACTTC. This translates into CASSLIQPNEQYF.

The sample holds a few counts of this clone. This chain connects TRBV18 to TRBJ2-5; 8 bases fit TRBD2. Germline V CDR1 and CDR2: KGHSH, LQKENI. V trimming: 6 bases; J trimming: 6 bases; junction bases outside the gene matches: 9. CDR3 length: 14 residues. This chain's CDR3 is CASSLGLAGKTQYF. The CDR3 coding sequence is TGTGCCAGCTCCCTCGGACTAGCTGGGAAGACCCAGTACTTC.

With respect to this clone: Germline and junction disagree at one end, which may indicate a read error. The chain combines TRBV6-5 with TRBJ2-1; 7 nucleotides match TRBD2. Germline-derived CDR1 and CDR2 are MNHEY and SVGAGI. CDR3 size: 13 residues. CDR3 sequence: CASSYSPEDGRIF. DNA of the CDR3: TGTGCCAGCAGTTACTCCCCCGAAGACGGGAGGATCTTC.

The chain uses TRBV9 and TRBJ1-3; D gene unclear. The CDR3 is made up of 13 amino acids. Trimming pared 3 bases from V and 0 bases from J, leaving 4 bases between. CDR1 SGDLS and CDR2 YYNGEE come from the germline V gene. The CDR3 DNA sequence: TGTGCCAGCAGCGCCGCCTCTGGAAACACCATATATTTT. Encoded protein: CASSAASGNTIYF.

This clone occurred a few times. This likely stems from a read error, as it lies one base from a far larger clone. Different DNA sequences within this sample yield the same CDR3. V is TRBV7-9 and J is TRBJ2-7; D remains unclear. Looked up from germline, CDR1 is SEHNR and CDR2 is FQNEAQ (reference sequence). The V end was cut by 8 bases, the J end by 3 bases, with 5 bases between. The CDR3 is 10 residues long. As DNA, the CDR3 is TGTGCCAGCGGGAACTACGAGCAGTACTTC. Translated, it gives CASGNYEQYF.

This chain connects TRBV5-8 to TRBJ2-5; TRBD2 matches 10 bases. CDR1 and CDR2 from the germline V gene are SGHTS and YDEGEE. The CDR3 loop spans 14 amino acids. Trimming took 1 base from V and 4 from J; bases not matched to a gene: 1. CDR3 region: CASSLRLAGETQYF. The CDR3 DNA sequence: TGTGCCAGCAGCTTGAGACTAGCGGGAGAGACCCAGTACTTC. Full variable domain (remainder filled in from reference TRBV5-8 and TRBJ2-5): EAGVTQSPTHLIKTRGQQATLRCSPISGHTSVYWYQQALGLGLQFLLWYDEGEERNRGNFPPRFSGRQFPNYSSELNVNALELEDSALYLCASSLRLAGETQYFGPGTRLLVL.

This chain connects TRBV2 to TRBJ2-1, with 7 nucleotides matching TRBD2. Germline CDR1 SNHLY, CDR2 FYNNEI. J was trimmed by 5 bases and V by 10 bases; bases with no gene match: 17. This CDR3 comprises 16 residues. The CDR3 reads CAIGPGGRGAHNEQFF. The CDR3 DNA follows: TGTGCCATCGGACCGGGGGGAAGGGGCGCCCACAATGAGCAGTTCTTC.

The chain joins TRBV16 to TRBJ2-4; 8 bases match TRBD1. J lost 5 bases, V lost 1 base, and 1 base had no gene match. This CDR3 contains 14 residues. Germline V gives CDR1 KGHSY, CDR2 FQNENV. CDR3 region: CASSQWDRQNIQYF. The DNA for the CDR3 is TGTGCCAGCAGCCAATGGGACAGGCAAAACATTCAGTACTTC.

This clone was seen many times. This sequence joins TRBV6-1 and TRBJ1-3; D is perhaps TRBD1 (6 bases). Germline CDR1 and CDR2: MNHNS and SASEGT. The CDR3 spans 14 residues. V was shortened by 3 bases and J by 4 bases, with 10 bases between the two germline ends. CDR3 protein: CASSDRGKGNTIYF. Written as DNA, the CDR3 is TGTGCCAGCAGTGACAGGGGTAAAGGAAACACCATATATTTT.

The gene calls are TRBV5-4 and TRBJ2-5; TRBD1 is a possible D gene (5 bases). The CDR3 runs to 16 residues. The V end lost 0 bases, the J end lost 1 base, and 13 bases lay between the germline ends. The V gene's germline CDR1 is SGHNT and CDR2 YYREEE (reference sequence). The chain's CDR3 is CASSLGGSRGQETQYF. CDR3 DNA: TGTGCCAGCAGCTTGGGAGGTTCAAGGGGCCAAGAGACCCAGTACTTC.

Remarks on this clone: A read error may account for a junction end that differs from germline. The rearrangement links TRBV19 to TRBJ2-7; the D gene is possibly TRBD2 (6 bases). Per the germline V gene, CDR1 is LNHDA and CDR2 is SQIVND (reference sequence). The CDR3 covers 17 residues. The CDR3 sequence is CASSIIFGAGGSFEQYF. The CDR3 DNA sequence: TGTGCCAGTAGTATCATTTTTGGGGCCGGGGGATCCTTCGAGCAGTACTTC. Based on the CDR3 plus reference TRBV19 and TRBJ2-7, the full variable domain is DGGITQSPKYLFRKEGQNVTLSCEQNLNHDAMYWYRQDPGQGLRLIYYSQIVNDFQKGDIAEGYSVSREKKESFPLTVTSAQKNPTAFYLCASSIIFGAGGSFEQYFGPGTRLTVT.

The genes are TRBV28 and TRBJ2-7; 7 bases agree with TRBD2. Germline V gene lookup returns CDR1 MDHEN and CDR2 SYDVKM. The CDR3 runs 12 residues. Trimming took 7 bases from V and 0 from J; bases not matched to a gene: 0. As DNA, the CDR3 is TGTGCCAGCACTAGCGGCTCCTACGAGCAGTACTTC. Residues: CASTSGSYEQYF.

Remarks on this clone: Other DNA sequences from this sample encode an identical CDR3 as well. This chain uses TRBV7-9 with TRBJ2-1; a possible D gene is TRBD2 (5 bases). The germline V gene encodes CDR1 SEHNR and CDR2 FQNEAQ (reference sequence). Trimming pared 7 bases from V and 12 bases from J, leaving 13 bases between. The CDR3 is made up of 11 amino acids. CDR3 residues: CASTPGVRQFF. CDR3 coding DNA: TGTGCCAGCACACCCGGGGTAAGGCAGTTCTTC.

This rearrangement joins TRBV28 to TRBJ1-2; D is ambiguous. This CDR3 spans 14 amino acids. Trimming pared 3 bases from V and 6 bases from J, leaving 14 bases between. Germline CDR1 and CDR2: MDHEN and SYDVKM. The CDR3 region has the DNA TGTGCCAGCAGTTTTGGCGGTAGTGTGGATGGCTACACCTTC. Protein: CASSFGGSVDGYTF.

This clone was observed at least ten times. The V gene is TRBV27, the J gene TRBJ2-7, with 8 bases that match TRBD2. This CDR3 comprises 14 residues. The V gene's germline CDR1 is MNHEY and CDR2 SMNVEV (reference sequence). V was pared by 6 bases and J by 0 bases, with 4 bases of the junction left unmatched. In nucleotides, the CDR3 is TGTGCCAGCAGCATAGGGACTAGCTCCTACGAGCAGTACTTC. Protein product: CASSIGTSSYEQYF.

The chain couples TRBV30 to TRBJ1-4, with TRBD1 identical over 8 bases. CDR1 is GTSNPN and CDR2 is SVGIG in the germline V gene (reference sequence). The V and J ends lost 7 bases and 8 bases, in that order; junction bases with no gene match: 12. The CDR3 is 14 residues long. CDR3 residues: CAYGTGWTSEKLFF. In DNA, the CDR3 is TGTGCCTACGGGACAGGTTGGACCTCGGAAAAACTGTTTTTT.

The chain links TRBV9 to TRBJ2-4, with D perhaps TRBD2 (6 bases). There are 13 residues in the CDR3. Trimming took 3 bases from V and 6 from J, leaving 10 bases between them. The germline V gene has CDR1 SGDLS and CDR2 YYNGEE. The CDR3 protein is CASSGRAGNIQYF. CDR3 in DNA: TGTGCCAGCAGCGGGAGGGCCGGAAACATTCAGTACTTC. Looking up the rest from reference TRBV9 and TRBJ2-4 gives the full variable domain: DSGVTQTPKHLITATGQRVTLRCSPRSGDLSVYWYQQSLDQGLQFLIQYYNGEERAKGNILERFSAQQFPDLHSELNLSSLELGDSALYFCASSGRAGNIQYFGAGTRLSVL.

This clone was observed a few times. One end of the junction varies from germline; a read error may be responsible. This chain links TRBV7-7 with TRBJ2-7; D is possibly TRBD1 (6 bases). The CDR3 has 14 amino acids. Germline V gene sequence: CDR1 SSHAT, CDR2 FNYEAQ (reference sequence). The CDR3 region is CASSLAGTSDEQYF. The CDR3 bases are TGTGCTAGCAGCTTAGCCGGGACATCGGACGAGCAGTACTTC. The full variable domain, in which reference TRBV7-7 and TRBJ2-7 provide the parts outside the CDR3, is GAGVSQSPRYKVTKRGQDVTLRCDPISSHATLYWYQQALGQGPEFLTYFNYEAQPDKSGLPSDRFSAERPEGSISTLTIQRTEQRDSAMYRCASSLAGTSDEQYFGPGTRLTVT.

The V gene is TRBV7-1, the J gene TRBJ2-1; TRBD2 agrees at 7 bases. TRBV7-1 is marked as an open reading frame, function uncertain. The ends lost 4 bases at V and 7 bases at J; junction bases unmatched: 7. This CDR3 has 14 residues. The CDR3 nucleotides read TGTGCCAGCAGCTTAGCGGCGGGAGCTAATGAGCAGTTCTTC. As protein: CASSLAAGANEQFF.

CDR3 DNA: TGTGCCAGCAGCTTGTGGGTTCGGGAGGGGGGCGAGCAGTACTTC. Amino acid sequence: CASSLWVREGGEQYF. V gene TRBV7-2 combines with J gene TRBJ2-7; 8 positions agree with TRBD2. The V gene's germline CDR1 is SGHTA and CDR2 FQGNSA. The CDR3 is made up of 15 amino acids. The V segment lost 3 bases and the J segment 6 bases; nucleotides outside the gene matches: 10.

The table lists this clone with many counts. The V and J genes are TRBV11-2 and TRBJ1-3, with TRBD1 matching 7 bases. The V segment lost 5 bases and the J segment 0 bases; nucleotides outside the gene matches: 7. The CDR3 consists of 16 residues. Germline-derived CDR1 and CDR2 are SGHAT and FQNNGV. The CDR3 DNA is TGTGCCAGCAGCCCTGCTCAGGGGGGCTCTGGAAACACCATATATTTT. Translation: CASSPAQGGSGNTIYF.